This record concerns one TCR beta chain sequence. The sample belongs to a study of blood T cell repertoires in COVID-19. Using immunoSEQ multiplex PCR, the repertoire was profiled, and TCRdb retains in-frame clones only, with some absent. The repertoire includes some 88,000 clones, 85% to 90% of them detected once, and more than 12% sits in the top ten. The CDR3 is 15 amino acids. Trimming took 4 bases from V and 3 from J, leaving 13 bases between them. Germline loops: CDR1 SGHTS, CDR2 YDEGEE. This sequence was found in a woman in her seventies with acute or convalescent COVID-19. The chain carries TRBV5-8 and TRBJ2-2; weak D call: TRBD2 (6 bases). The specimen was peripheral blood. CDR3 DNA sequence: TGTGCCAGCAGCCTGGGGCGGGGTTACACCGGGGAGCTGTTTTTT. This translates into CASSLGRGYTGELFF.